Presented here are 28 T cell receptor beta chains from one specimen sequenced in a study of control samples from healthy donors and cancer patients. Profiled with immunoSEQ multiplex PCR; TCRdb holds only in-frame clones, not every one. The sample consists of about 120,000 clones, over 90% of them appearing once. The sequenced material came from blood. These receptors were collected from a man in his thirties or forties in good health.

V and J are TRBV6-2 or TRBV6-3 and TRBJ2-1, with no clear D. Trimming removed 2 bases from V and 7 bases from J, with 12 bases in between. The CDR3 contains 14 residues. Germline V gene sequence: CDR1 MNHEY, CDR2 SVGEGT. CDR3 in amino acids: CASSYKGSSNEQFF. The CDR3 DNA reads as TGTGCCAGCAGTTACAAGGGTTCTTCGAATGAGCAGTTCTTC.

The rearrangement uses TRBV10-3 and TRBJ2-7, with D perhaps TRBD1 (6 bases). The germline gives CDR1 ENHRY, CDR2 SYGVKD. The CDR3 runs to 12 residues. The V end was cut by 10 bases, the J end by 4 bases, with 14 bases between. The DNA for the CDR3 is TGTGCCACCCGAAGGACAGTTTACGAGCAGTACGTC. Its protein is CATRRTVYEQYV.

The V and J genes are TRBV19 and TRBJ1-5, with TRBD1 identical over 11 bases. V was clipped by 3 bases and J by 0 bases; unmatched bases: 7. Germline-derived CDR1 and CDR2 are LNHDA and SQIVND (reference sequence). CDR3 size: 18 residues. The CDR3 loop is CASSMTGTGGSSNQPQHF. The CDR3 DNA is TGTGCCAGTAGTATGACCGGGACAGGGGGGTCTAGCAATCAGCCCCAGCATTTT.

The V gene is TRBV18, the J gene TRBJ2-5, with D uncertain. This CDR3 is built from 13 residues. Trimming shortened V by 0 bases and J by 4 bases, and 6 bases separated the two germline ends. Germline CDR1 KGHSH, CDR2 LQKENI. CDR3 region: CASSPPLAETQYF. CDR3 DNA: TGTGCCAGCTCACCACCGCTGGCAGAGACCCAGTACTTC.

The rearrangement links TRBV2 to TRBJ2-3, with 7 bases identical to TRBD1. This CDR3 spans 15 amino acids. From germline, CDR1 is SNHLY and CDR2 FYNNEI. J gave up 2 bases and V 5 bases, and 7 bases lay outside the gene matches. CDR3 amino acids: CASSTGTEYTDTQYF. The CDR3 coding sequence is TGTGCCAGCAGTACCGGGACAGAATACACAGATACGCAGTATTTT.

The rearrangement joins TRBV19 to TRBJ1-6; maybe TRBD1 (6 bases). Germline V gene data show CDR1 as LNHDA and CDR2 as SQIVND (reference sequence). CDR3 length: 13 residues. With 6 bases removed from V and 10 bases from J, the gap between germline ends came to 13 bases. CDR3 loop: CASRGGQGSPLHF. The CDR3 region has the DNA TGTGCCAGTAGAGGGGGTCAGGGCTCACCCCTCCACTTT.

This clone has just one count. The rearrangement uses TRBV10-1 and TRBJ2-7; perhaps TRBD1 as D (5 bases). The CDR3 has 16 residues. Germline CDR1 and CDR2: WNHNN and SYGVQD (reference sequence). Trimming removed 4 bases from V and 6 bases from J, with 22 bases in between. The CDR3 loop reads CASSGVGVGYGCEQYV. CDR3 coding DNA: TGCGCCAGCAGTGGTGTAGGGGTGGGCTATGGCTGCGAGCAGTACGTC.

The V and J genes are TRBV4-1 and TRBJ2-3; D is possibly TRBD1 (6 bases). V lost 0 bases to trimming and J lost 0 bases, with 10 bases between them. CDR1 is MGHRA, CDR2 YSYEKL, per germline. The CDR3 length is 16 residues. CDR3 residues: CASSQDRGGSTDTQYF. The CDR3 DNA reads TGCGCCAGCAGCCAAGATCGAGGGGGAAGCACAGATACGCAGTATTTT.

The CDR3 sequence is CASSRFGWENTGELFF. In nucleotides, the CDR3 is TGTGCCAGCAGCCGGTTCGGTTGGGAGAACACCGGGGAGCTGTTTTTT. V usage is TRBV6-4 and J usage is TRBJ2-2; D unclear. The V gene lost 6 bases and the J gene lost 1 base, with 15 bases spanning the gap. The CDR3 sequence is 16 residues long. The V gene's germline CDR1 is MRHNA and CDR2 SNTAGT.

This clone was seen a few times. The chain has TRBV28 and TRBJ1-5; 8 bases are shared with TRBD1. Germline V gene data show CDR1 as MDHEN and CDR2 as SYDVKM. The CDR3 loop spans 14 amino acids. V dropped 5 bases and J dropped 5; count of bases not matched to a gene: 5. The DNA for the CDR3 is TGTGCCAGCAGTCCGGCAGGGGGCGATCAGCCCCAGCATTTT. Translation: CASSPAGGDQPQHF.

The chain carries TRBV2 and TRBJ2-3; D is perhaps TRBD2 (6 bases). The V gene's germline CDR1 is SNHLY and CDR2 FYNNEI. Trimming removed 6 bases from V and 0 bases from J, with 16 bases in between. The CDR3 covers 16 residues. CDR3 sequence: CASSQRGGASTDTQYF. DNA for the CDR3: TGTGCCAGCAGCCAAAGGGGCGGGGCAAGCACAGATACGCAGTATTTT. The entire variable domain, with the rest obtained from reference TRBV2 and TRBJ2-3, is as follows: EPEVTQTPSHQVTQMGQEVILRCVPISNHLYFYWYRQILGQKVEFLVSFYNNEISEKSEIFDDQFSVERPDGSNFTLKIRSTKLEDSAMYFCASSQRGGASTDTQYFGPGTRLTVL.

The chain employs TRBV11-3 and TRBJ1-1; TRBD1 matches at 9 bases. The CDR3 runs 14 residues. Germline V lookup: CDR1 SGHNT, CDR2 YENEEA. The trim removed 1 base at V and 4 bases at J, leaving 1 base unmatched. The CDR3 here is CASSLAGQGTEAFF. The DNA for the CDR3 is TGTGCCAGCAGCTTAGCGGGACAGGGCACTGAAGCTTTCTTT.

This clone was detected only once. The chain joins TRBV11-2 to TRBJ1-3; D ambiguous. V lost 5 bases and J lost 4, with 9 bases in between. The CDR3 loop spans 13 amino acids. The germline gives CDR1 SGHAT, CDR2 FQNNGV. The CDR3 protein is CASSPVRGNTIYF. The CDR3, as DNA: TGTGCCAGCAGCCCCGTGAGGGGAAACACCATATATTTT.

The chain is built from TRBV27 and TRBJ2-6; D unresolved. CDR3 length equals 15 residues. Trimming cost V 3 bases and J 0 bases, with 6 bases left between them. Per the germline V gene, CDR1 is MNHEY and CDR2 is SMNVEV (reference sequence). The CDR3 here is CASSFLFSGANVLTF. The CDR3 DNA reads as TGTGCCAGCAGTTTCCTCTTCTCTGGGGCCAACGTCCTGACTTTC.

This chain connects TRBV9 to TRBJ1-1; possibly TRBD1 for D (5 bases). CDR1 and CDR2 from the germline V gene are SGDLS and YYNGEE. The CDR3 consists of 14 residues. Between the trimmed V and J ends, which lost 3 bases and 2 bases, there was a span of 11 bases. The CDR3 region is CASSAQGGNTEAFF. CDR3 DNA: TGTGCCAGCAGCGCGCAGGGAGGCAACACTGAAGCTTTCTTT.

The V and J genes are TRBV27 and TRBJ1-4; D may be TRBD1 (5 bases). V was trimmed by 7 bases and J by 0 bases, leaving 9 bases between them. Germline CDR1 MNHEY, CDR2 SMNVEV (reference sequence). The CDR3 is 14 residues long. For the CDR3, the DNA is TGTGCCAGCACCGCGACAGCAACTAATGAAAAACTGTTTTTT. This encodes CASTATATNEKLFF.

This clone was seen a single time. This chain's CDR3 is CAWSGAGRGLFDQPQHF. CDR3 coding DNA: TGTGCCTGGAGCGGAGCCGGCAGGGGGCTATTCGATCAGCCCCAGCATTTT. The rearrangement joins TRBV30 to TRBJ1-5; 8 bases map to TRBD1. The CDR3 consists of 17 residues. The ends lost 3 bases at V and 5 bases at J; junction bases unmatched: 15. Per the germline V gene, CDR1 is GTSNPN and CDR2 is SVGIG (reference sequence).

A remark on this clone: The junction departs from germline at one end; a sequencing error may be responsible. The chain recombines TRBV6-6 with TRBJ1-6; 9 bases match TRBD1. The CDR3 has 12 residues. Germline V gene sequence: CDR1 MNHNY, CDR2 SVGAGI (reference sequence). CDR3 sequence reads: CASRRFRDRALF. DNA for the CDR3: TGTGCCAGCAGACGGTTCCGGGACAGGGCATTATTT.

The chain employs TRBV6-5 and TRBJ2-7, with D uncertain. The CDR3 runs 13 residues. In germline, CDR1 is MNHEY, CDR2 SVGAGI. V was shortened by 4 bases and J by 7 bases, with 14 bases between the two germline ends. The CDR3 DNA reads as TGTGCCAGCAGTTTCCGACTTAGCTTAGAGCAGTACTTC. Its translation is CASSFRLSLEQYF.

The CDR3 loop is CASSDRGEGEKLFF. CDR3 DNA: TGTGCCAGCAGTGACCGGGGGGAGGGTGAAAAACTGTTTTTT. This chain joins TRBV6-1 and TRBJ1-4; D may be TRBD1 (5 bases). V gave up 3 bases and J gave up 7 bases, with 12 bases separating them. CDR1 is MNHNS, CDR2 SASEGT, per germline. This CDR3 spans 14 amino acids.

On this clone: Distinct nucleotide sequences in the sample also encode this CDR3. The V call is TRBV29-1, the J call TRBJ1-2; 7 bases align to TRBD1. Germline V gene sequence: CDR1 SQVTM, CDR2 ANQGSEA. The CDR3 has 12 residues. The junction had 3 bases not matched to a gene; V was cut back by 6 bases and J by 2 bases. CDR3 coding DNA: TGCAGCGTGGGACAGTTCAACTATGGCTACACCTTC. Amino acids: CSVGQFNYGYTF. The full variable domain, completed using reference TRBV29-1 and TRBJ1-2, is SAVISQKPSRDICQRGTSLTIQCQVDSQVTMMFWYRQQPGQSLTLIATANQGSEATYESGFVIDKFPISRPNLTFSTLTVSNMSPEDSSIYLCSVGQFNYGYTFGSGTRLTVV.

The rearrangement links TRBV7-9 to TRBJ1-1; no definite D call. CDR1 SEHNR and CDR2 FQNEAQ come from the germline V gene (reference sequence). This CDR3 is 13 amino acids long. The V end was cut by 5 bases, the J end by 0 bases, with 7 bases between. In DNA form, the CDR3 reads TGTGCCAGCAGCGGAACTGTGAACACTGAAGCTTTCTTT. Protein product: CASSGTVNTEAFF.

The DNA for the CDR3 is TGTGCCAGCAGCCCCCGAGGGGGTAGCTCCTACAATGAGCAGTTCTTC. This encodes CASSPRGGSSYNEQFF. The chain is built from TRBV7-3 and TRBJ2-1, with D possibly being TRBD1 (6 bases). The CDR3 totals 16 residues. Trimming left V 5 bases short and J 0 bases short, with 14 bases between. Germline CDR1 SGHTA, CDR2 FQGTGA.

This clone was recorded only once. The chain couples TRBV2 to TRBJ1-2; 7 bases align to TRBD1. The V gene's germline CDR1 is SNHLY and CDR2 FYNNEI. The CDR3 spans 14 residues. V was pared by 5 bases and J by 1 base, with 4 bases of the junction left unmatched. CDR3 amino acids: CASSHRGDNYGYTF. The CDR3 DNA sequence: TGTGCCAGCAGTCACAGGGGAGATAACTATGGCTACACCTTC.

This chain links TRBV10-3 with TRBJ2-3; unclear D gene. V was clipped by 3 bases and J by 3 bases, with 4 bases between them. The CDR3 has 12 amino acids. From germline, CDR1 is ENHRY and CDR2 SYGVKD. CDR3: CAISDSTDTQYF. The CDR3 nucleotides are TGTGCCATCAGTGATTCGACAGATACGCAGTATTTT.

The rearrangement joins TRBV9 to TRBJ2-3, with D unclear. The CDR3 runs 15 residues. Looked up from germline, CDR1 is SGDLS and CDR2 is YYNGEE. Trimming shortened V by 0 bases and J by 0 bases, and 8 bases separated the two germline ends. The CDR3 sequence is CASSVGVSSTDTQYF. CDR3 DNA: TGTGCCAGCAGCGTAGGGGTCAGTAGCACAGATACGCAGTATTTT. Full variable domain (outside the CDR3, taken from reference TRBV9 and TRBJ2-3): DSGVTQTPKHLITATGQRVTLRCSPRSGDLSVYWYQQSLDQGLQFLIQYYNGEERAKGNILERFSAQQFPDLHSELNLSSLELGDSALYFCASSVGVSSTDTQYFGPGTRLTVL.

The chain has TRBV30 and TRBJ1-1; D possibly corresponds to TRBD1 (6 bases). Germline CDR1 is GTSNPN and CDR2 is SVGIG (reference sequence). Trimming cost V 0 bases and J 4 bases, with 18 bases left between them. The CDR3 has 16 amino acids. This CDR3 reads CAWSVRTGRGGTEAFF. The CDR3 nucleotides read TGTGCCTGGAGTGTAAGAACAGGGAGGGGTGGCACTGAAGCTTTCTTT.

The rearrangement links TRBV7-9 to TRBJ2-3; D is unresolved. Germline V lookup: CDR1 SEHNR, CDR2 FQNEAQ (reference sequence). CDR3 length equals 11 residues. The V gene lost 11 bases and the J gene lost 9 bases, with 15 bases spanning the gap. DNA of the CDR3: TGTGCCGGGATTGGGTCTCGAACGCAGTATTTT. Translated: CAGIGSRTQYF.